A single sample is the source of the 2 T cell receptor beta chains below, sequenced in a study of cytomegalovirus exposure and HLA in healthy donors. With 60 Vbeta and 13 Jbeta primers, the PCR was carried out. Data came from immunoSEQ multiplex PCR; TCRdb stores just in-frame clones and leaves some out. The repertoire holds 99,000 or so clones, with about four fifths as singletons. Sequencing was carried out using PBMCs. These receptors were taken from a man aged 30 to 39 in good health and CMV-seronegative.

The chain uses TRBV29-1 and TRBJ1-2; D is possibly TRBD1 (5 bases). CDR1 and CDR2 from the germline V gene are SQVTM and ANQGSEA. This CDR3 spans 13 amino acids. The V and J ends lost 6 bases and 3 bases respectively, with 14 bases between them. CDR3 residues: CSVLGAGYYGYTF. CDR3 sequence (DNA): TGCAGCGTCCTAGGGGCGGGGTACTATGGCTACACCTTC.

This chain uses TRBV2 with TRBJ2-5; the D is unclear. Germline V gene sequence: CDR1 SNHLY, CDR2 FYNNEI. V lost 5 bases to trimming and J lost 0 bases, with 10 bases between them. This CDR3 is 14 amino acids long. Here the CDR3 DNA reads TGTGCCAGCAGTAAAGGCCAGTACCAAGAGACCCAGTACTTC. Residues: CASSKGQYQETQYF.